Here is one T cell receptor (beta chain) with its context. Its specificity is not known. V shed 6 bases and J shed 7 bases, with 16 bases lying between them. This CDR3 is built from 13 residues. Germline loops: CDR1 LNHDA, CDR2 SQIVND (reference sequence). The sample originates from a study of cytomegalovirus exposure and HLA in healthy donors. Study information: Approximately 85 million unique TCRs from HLA-typed donors were held in an early data release.

PCR amplification relied on 60 Vbeta primers (plus 13 Jbeta primers). The data were produced by immunoSEQ multiplex PCR, yet TCRdb's version contains in-frame clones alone and is incomplete. The table records fewer than 200,000 clones, approximately 80% of them present only once. Regarding the study as a whole: Listed as cytomegalovirus-associated were 150 to 200 TCR beta chains. There were some V segments, including TRBV6-2 and TRBV6-3, excluded as indistinguishable. In vitro testing confirmed three CMV-associated chains as specific for CMV antigens.

The sequence derives from a woman younger than 45 in good health and CMV-seropositive. The chain is built from TRBV19 and TRBJ2-7; D is perhaps TRBD1 (7 bases). The specimen sequenced was PBMCs. CDR3 bases: TGTGCCAGTAGATCAGACAGGGCGGGAGAGCAGTACTTC. The encoded protein is CASRSDRAGEQYF.